Below, one TCR beta chain is given with its context. Its antigen is undetermined. Primers for the PCR totalled 60 Vbeta and 13 Jbeta. Produced via immunoSEQ multiplex PCR; TCRdb's table is partial and in-frame only. The sample holds over 150,000 clones; roughly 85% are singletons and the top ten take about 0.85%. This record belongs to a study of cytomegalovirus exposure and HLA in healthy donors. General observations from the study: Analysis was carried out at a later point, and it linked a missense DCLRE1C variant to TCR beta V- and J-gene trimming. Donors were assumed by presence/absence analyses to have roughly uniform sequencing depth. Being productive about 90% or about 30% of the time was typical of most TCR beta V segments in an earlier analysis. The majority of CMV-associated TCR beta chains were reported as apparently HLA-restricted in a later analysis.

Germline lookup yields CDR1 MRHNA and CDR2 SNTAGT. V was shortened by 6 bases and J by 0 bases, with 14 bases between the two germline ends. This CDR3 has 15 residues. This receptor was identified in a woman in her 30s in good health and CMV-seronegative. The chain links TRBV6-4 to TRBJ1-2; TRBD1 is a possible D gene (5 bases). The sequencing input was PBMCs. CDR3 residues: CASRATGGTNYGYTF. CDR3 bases: TGTGCCAGCAGAGCAACAGGTGGGACTAACTATGGCTACACCTTC.